The clone carrying this T cell receptor beta chain was detected only a few times. 5'RACE, which relied on constant-segment primers, yielded TCR alpha and TCR beta cDNA libraries carrying sample barcodes and UMIs. TCRdb independently ran MiXCR on the 5' RACE reads; one entry per CDR3 protein. The table shows 180,000 or so distinct CDR3 sequences, with about a sixth occurring only once. These data belong to a study of T-cell memory formation after mild COVID-19. Trimming took 6 bases from V and 2 from J, leaving 12 bases between them. This CDR3 contains 14 residues. Germline values: CDR1 SGHTA, CDR2 FQGTGA.

The sample was PBMCs or a T cell subset sorted from them (not recorded which). The gene calls are TRBV7-3 and TRBJ2-3; D may be TRBD2 (6 bases). This clonotype was obtained from an adult woman who had mild COVID-19 (a few samples of this study predate the infection). Cell type and time point are not known. The CDR3 DNA reads as TGTGCCAGCAGTCAAGGACTATACACAGATACGCAGTATTTT. Its protein product is CASSQGLYTDTQYF.